The clone carrying this TCR beta chain was seen repeatedly, ten times or more. What it binds is unknown. These data originate in a study of blood T cells in healthy people across ages. Study-wide background: Template switching captured about one barcoded beta molecule per two T cells. Study-level findings and limits: Comparison with aged donors showed that long-lived donors had more naive CD4+ cells and higher diversity. Calculation of diversity from one million T cells yielded estimates considered to be underestimates.

The use of a sample-barcoded 5' primer and a J-beta primer mix characterized a second PCR of 7 to 11 cycles. TCRdb ran MiXCR on the 5' RACE reads and lists one entry per CDR3 protein. The repertoire consists of hundreds of thousands of distinct CDR3 sequences, with less than 35% occurring once and the leading ten covering approximately 14%. The CDR3 contains 14 residues. The V and J ends lost 7 bases and 3 bases, in that order; junction bases with no gene match: 4. Germline lookup yields CDR1 KGHDR and CDR2 SFDVKD. This clonotype was obtained from a woman older than 75 in good health. The sequencing sample was made of blood. The V call is TRBV24-1, the J call TRBJ2-1, with 8 bases that match TRBD2. The CDR3 region has the DNA TGTGCCACCAGAGCGGGGGTTAACTACAATGAGCAGTTCTTC. This translates into CATRAGVNYNEQFF.